This T cell receptor beta chain appears in the sequencing data of a study of regulatory T cells in long-lasting Graves disease. CDR3-region Arm-PCR and iRepertoire HTBI primers produced the TCR beta libraries. TCRdb reanalysed the multiplex PCR reads using MiXCR and keeps one entry per CDR3 protein. The sample lists under 700,000 distinct CDR3 sequences; 15% to 20% were seen once. This clonotype has a count of ten or more. One junction end disagrees with the germline gene, perhaps due to a read error. As for time point: newly diagnosed GD, antithyroid drugs for less than 3 months. Preparation of the TCR library used RNA extracted from PBMCs. The CDR3 extends over 15 amino acids. CDR1 SGHRS and CDR2 YFSETQ come from the germline V gene. These same records also appear under a second study, on T cells in Graves' hyperthyroidism and ophthalmopathy.

The origin of this receptor is a middle-aged woman with Graves disease. Here the sequenced sample was peripheral blood mononuclear cells (PBMCs), taken at new diagnosis, from a patient treated with antithyroid drugs. The chain is built from TRBV5-1 and TRBJ1-1; D remains unclear. The CDR3 DNA reads as TGTGCCAGCAGCTTAGTTGGAGGGATGAACACTGAAGCTTTCTTT. This gives the protein CASSLVGGMNTEAFF.